These T cell receptor beta chains were read from a single sample in a study of blood T cell repertoires in COVID-19. Only in-frame clones appear in the TCRdb table, and some are missing; sequencing was by immunoSEQ multiplex PCR. Here the sample spans approximately 240,000 clones, 83% being singletons. Input material: peripheral blood. Receptors originate from a human donor in a cohort sampled during active COVID-19. Each CDR3 is given with its conserved first and last residue. Each record gives: clone size, J gene, CDR3 length, D gene, V gene, CDR3 protein, CDR3 DNA. A D gene is named only where the DNA matches it firmly. The size of a clone is reported for some rows only, either as once, few or many, or as a class for expanded clones.

>-|TRBJ2-5|14|TRBD2|TRBV5-4
CASSLSGRGETQYF
TGTGCCAGCAGCTTAAGCGGGAGGGGCGAGACCCAGTACTTC
>-|TRBJ1-2|15|TRBD1|TRBV6-5
CASTLGQVSNYGYTF
TGTGCCAGCACCCTGGGACAGGTTTCTAACTATGGCTACACCTTC
>-|TRBJ1-6|14|-|TRBV28
CASSNGGGYSPLHF
TGTGCCAGCAGTAACGGCGGGGGTTATTCACCCCTCCACTTT
>-|TRBJ2-2|14|TRBD1|TRBV12-5
CASGSGTGAGELFF
TGTGCTAGTGGTTCCGGGACAGGGGCCGGGGAGCTGTTTTTT
>-|TRBJ2-1|14|-|TRBV5-1
CASSLDPNYNEQFF
TGCGCCAGCAGCTTGGATCCAAACTACAATGAGCAGTTCTTC
>-|TRBJ2-2|13|-|TRBV2
CASSGQNTGELFF
TGTGCCAGCAGCGGACAGAACACCGGGGAGCTGTTTTTT
>-|TRBJ2-7|17|-|TRBV5-4
CASSRRGASLGSYEQYF
TGTGCCAGCAGTCGCAGGGGAGCGTCTCTGGGTTCCTACGAGCAGTACTTC
>-|TRBJ1-2|15|-|TRBV11-1
CASSLRSGGEAGYTF
TGTGCCAGCAGCTTAAGGTCCGGAGGGGAGGCTGGCTACACCTTC
>once|TRBJ1-3|16|TRBD1|TRBV3-1/TRBV3-2
CASSQFTGASGNTIYF
TGTGCCAGCAGCCAGTTCACAGGGGCCTCTGGAAACACCATATATTTT
>-|TRBJ2-7|17|-|TRBV18
CASSPSSPSAGAYEQYF
TGTGCCAGCTCACCTTCATCCCCCTCGGCAGGCGCCTACGAGCAGTACTTC
>-|TRBJ2-5|17|TRBD2|TRBV5-1
CASSPGTSAQRGETQYF
TGCGCCAGCAGTCCCGGGACTAGCGCACAAAGGGGGGAGACCCAGTACTTC
>once|TRBJ1-2|14|TRBD1|TRBV7-8
CASSFPQGAGGYTF
TGTGCCAGCAGCTTTCCCCAGGGGGCTGGAGGCTACACCTTC
>-|TRBJ2-1|18|TRBD1|TRBV7-9
CASSVWTGDTSSYNEQFF
TGTGCCAGCAGCGTATGGACAGGGGACACTAGCTCCTACAATGAGCAGTTCTTC
>-|TRBJ2-5|15|TRBD1|TRBV5-1
CASSGGTGYTETQYF
TGCGCCAGCAGCGGGGGGACAGGGTATACCGAGACCCAGTACTTC
>-|TRBJ1-5|12|-|TRBV30
CASGAGDWPQHF
TGTGCCTCCGGTGCGGGGGATTGGCCCCAGCATTTT
>-|TRBJ1-2|14|-|TRBV28
CASSLFYRNYGYTF
TGTGCCAGCAGTTTATTTTACAGGAACTATGGCTACACCTTC
>-|TRBJ2-1|16|TRBD2|TRBV5-1
CASSFGGGLVNNEQFF
TGCGCCAGCAGCTTCGGGGGAGGGTTAGTTAACAATGAGCAGTTCTTC
>few|TRBJ2-3|16|-|TRBV9
CASSAGQNRLTDTQYF
TGTGCCAGCAGCGCTGGACAGAACCGGCTCACAGATACGCAGTATTTT
>-|TRBJ1-4|15|-|TRBV7-6
CASSPEGGPNEKLFF
TGTGCCAGCAGCCCCGAGGGTGGTCCTAATGAAAAACTGTTTTTT
>-|TRBJ2-3|13|-|TRBV3-1/TRBV3-2
CASSPGNTDTQYF
TGTGCCAGCAGCCCGGGGAACACAGATACGCAGTATTTT
>-|TRBJ2-6|17|TRBD1|TRBV18
CASSGQGATEGANVLTF
TGTGCCAGCTCAGGACAGGGGGCTACGGAAGGGGCCAACGTCCTGACTTTC
>-|TRBJ2-7|15|-|TRBV5-1
CASSADRYSSYEQYF
TGCGCCAGCAGCGCCGACAGGTATAGCTCCTACGAGCAGTACTTC
>-|TRBJ2-5|16|TRBD1|TRBV24-1
CATSDRTGGGQETQYF
TGTGCCACCAGTGATAGGACAGGGGGGGGCCAAGAGACCCAGTACTTC
>-|TRBJ2-3|14|TRBD1|TRBV19
CASSPRQGSDTQYF
TGTGCCAGTAGTCCGCGACAGGGATCAGATACGCAGTATTTT
>-|TRBJ2-7|16|TRBD1|TRBV4-1
CASSQPTGERAYEQYF
TGCGCCAGCAGCCAGCCAACAGGGGAGCGAGCCTACGAGCAGTACTTC
>-|TRBJ2-7|14|TRBD1|TRBV14
CASSQGGTGHEQYF
TGTGCCAGCAGCCAAGGGGGGACAGGGCATGAGCAGTACTTC